These 21 T cell receptor beta chains were sequenced from one sample in a study of cytomegalovirus exposure and HLA in healthy donors (dated by TCRdb to about 2017). The library relied on the immunoSEQ multiplex PCR assay. A mixture of 60 forward primers for TCR Vbeta segments and 13 reverse primers for TCR Jbeta segments was used in the multiplex PCR. Sourced from immuneACCESS, this table was stored by TCRdb with only in-frame sequences that have V and J called. A share of the clones is absent; for the studies checked, an unresolved V gene accounts for under half, and the remainder has no known explanation. This sample lists around 88,000 clones; under 85% were detected once. The top ten clonotypes cover around 7.3% of the sample. The sequenced sample was PBMCs. Every receptor here comes from a middle-aged man in good health and CMV-seropositive.

The rearrangement joins TRBV27 to TRBJ1-2; D perhaps matches TRBD1 (5 bases). The CDR3 extends over 14 amino acids. Trimming took 5 bases from V and 4 from J, leaving 14 bases between them. Germline V gene data show CDR1 as MNHEY and CDR2 as SMNVEV (reference sequence). This chain's CDR3 is CASSRSDRTYGYTF. As DNA, the CDR3 is TGTGCCAGCAGTCGGTCCGACAGAACCTATGGCTACACCTTC.

The V gene is TRBV19, the J gene TRBJ2-3; 12 positions agree with TRBD2. Trimming removed 4 bases from V and 0 bases from J; junction bases left unmatched: 5. This CDR3 spans 17 amino acids. Germline assignment: CDR1 LNHDA and CDR2 SQIVND (reference sequence). CDR3 nucleotides: TGTGCCAGTAGTACGCGGACTAGCGGGATTAGCACAGATACGCAGTATTTT. Protein product: CASSTRTSGISTDTQYF.

This chain uses TRBV5-8 with TRBJ1-5; no clear D. This CDR3 has 15 residues. Germline assignment: CDR1 SGHTS and CDR2 YDEGEE. The V gene lost 3 bases and the J gene lost 2 bases, with 12 bases spanning the gap. CDR3 amino acids: CASSWADDGNQPQHF. For the CDR3, the DNA is TGTGCCAGCAGCTGGGCTGACGACGGCAATCAGCCCCAGCATTTT. The full variable domain, its missing parts supplied by reference TRBV5-8 and TRBJ1-5, is EAGVTQSPTHLIKTRGQQATLRCSPISGHTSVYWYQQALGLGLQFLLWYDEGEERNRGNFPPRFSGRQFPNYSSELNVNALELEDSALYLCASSWADDGNQPQHFGDGTRLSIL.

The rearrangement uses TRBV7-9 and TRBJ2-7, with no clear D. V was shortened by 7 bases and J by 3 bases, with 7 bases between the two germline ends. Germline CDR1 and CDR2: SEHNR and FQNEAQ (reference sequence). The CDR3 consists of 11 residues. CDR3 loop: CASTPIYEQYF. The CDR3 DNA sequence: TGTGCCAGCACCCCTATCTACGAGCAGTACTTC.

The gene calls are TRBV6-1 and TRBJ2-3; possibly TRBD1 for D (6 bases). There are 15 residues in the CDR3. Germline V gene lookup returns CDR1 MNHNS and CDR2 SASEGT. With 8 bases removed from V and 2 bases from J, the gap between germline ends came to 17 bases. CDR3 sequence reads: CASSVSRGATDTQYF. In DNA, the CDR3 is TGTGCCAGCTCCGTTAGCAGGGGCGCCACAGATACGCAGTATTTT.

This clone was recorded a few times. The V call is TRBV4-3, the J call TRBJ1-6, with D tentatively TRBD1 (6 bases). This CDR3 is built from 15 residues. CDR1 LGHNA and CDR2 YSLEER come from the germline V gene. The V end lost 0 bases, the J end lost 9 bases, and 12 bases lay between the germline ends. CDR3 loop: CASSQDSGVTSPLHF. In DNA, the CDR3 is TGCGCCAGCAGCCAAGATTCAGGGGTTACTTCACCCCTCCACTTT.

The chain combines TRBV4-2 with TRBJ2-1; 8 bases are shared with TRBD2. Germline CDR1 reads LGHNA; CDR2 reads YNFKEQ. This CDR3 has 14 residues. The V and J ends lost 3 bases and 5 bases, in that order; junction bases with no gene match: 3. In nucleotides, the CDR3 is TGTGCCAGCAGCCAGGTCGGGGGGGACAATGAGCAGTTCTTC. Encoded protein: CASSQVGGDNEQFF.

This clone was seen just once. The chain employs TRBV5-1 and TRBJ1-2, with D unclear. V was shortened by 0 bases and J by 3 bases, with 6 bases between the two germline ends. The CDR3 spans 13 residues. The germline gives CDR1 SGHRS, CDR2 YFSETQ. Written as DNA, the CDR3 is TGCGCCAGCAGCTTGGCAGAAGACTATGGCTACACCTTC. It yields the protein CASSLAEDYGYTF.

The rearrangement links TRBV10-3 to TRBJ2-1; tentatively, D is TRBD1 (5 bases). The V gene lost 3 bases and the J gene lost 7 bases, with 7 bases spanning the gap. The CDR3 is 12 residues long. The germline gives CDR1 ENHRY, CDR2 SYGVKD. The CDR3 sequence: CAISERQNEQFF. For the CDR3, the DNA is TGTGCCATCAGTGAAAGACAGAATGAGCAGTTCTTC.

The gene calls are TRBV19 and TRBJ2-1, with D possibly being TRBD1 (6 bases). Germline values: CDR1 LNHDA, CDR2 SQIVND (reference sequence). CDR3 length: 14 amino acids. The V end was cut by 9 bases, the J end by 7 bases, with 19 bases between. The CDR3 here is CASQSGQRQNEQFF. CDR3 nucleotide sequence: TGTGCCAGCCAAAGTGGACAGAGGCAAAATGAGCAGTTCTTC.

This chain uses TRBV18 with TRBJ2-2; no clear D. Trimming removed 0 bases from V and 1 base from J, with 9 bases in between. The CDR3 is 16 amino acids. CDR1 KGHSH and CDR2 LQKENI come from the germline V gene. As DNA, the CDR3 is TGTGCCAGCTCACCACCAGAAGCTCAGAACACCGGGGAGCTGTTTTTT. It is translated as CASSPPEAQNTGELFF.

CDR3 bases: TGCGCCAGCAGCCCGACAATGACTAGCGGGCGTTCAGATACGCAGTATTTT. Its protein is CASSPTMTSGRSDTQYF. The V gene is TRBV4-3, the J gene TRBJ2-3; 10 nucleotides match TRBD2. Germline CDR1 reads LGHNA; CDR2 reads YSLEER. The CDR3 covers 17 residues. After removal of 4 bases from V and 4 bases from J, the junction contained 11 bases not matched to a gene.

This clone was detected once. This chain joins TRBV5-4 and TRBJ2-2, with D possibly matching TRBD1 (5 bases). The CDR3 covers 14 residues. The germline V gene has CDR1 SGHNT and CDR2 YYREEE (reference sequence). Trimming removed 3 bases from V and 6 bases from J, with 12 bases in between. The CDR3 sequence is CASSWPQGAGELFF. CDR3 in DNA: TGTGCCAGCAGCTGGCCCCAGGGTGCCGGGGAGCTGTTTTTT. Looking up the rest from reference TRBV5-4 and TRBJ2-2 gives the full variable domain: ETGVTQSPTHLIKTRGQQVTLRCSSQSGHNTVSWYQQALGQGPQFIFQYYREEENGRGNFPPRFSGLQFPNYSSELNVNALELDDSALYLCASSWPQGAGELFFGEGSRLTVL.

This clone was found a few times. V and J are TRBV6-1 and TRBJ2-3, with a tentative D call TRBD2 (7 bases). With 7 bases removed from V and 3 bases from J, the gap between germline ends came to 14 bases. This CDR3 comprises 14 residues. CDR1 and CDR2 (germline): MNHNS, SASEGT. The CDR3 region is CASKVGGATDTQYF. The DNA for the CDR3 is TGTGCCAGCAAGGTGGGGGGGGCGACAGATACGCAGTATTTT.

The chain joins TRBV7-9 to TRBJ1-2; D perhaps matches TRBD1 (6 bases). The germline V and J ends were trimmed by 5 bases and 6 bases, with 25 bases remaining between them. Germline V CDR1 and CDR2: SEHNR, FQNEAQ (reference sequence). The CDR3 runs to 17 residues. Written as DNA, the CDR3 is TGTGCCAGCAGCCCCAGGGTCGAGGTGCGGGGGGCGAATGGCTACACCTTC. Encoded protein: CASSPRVEVRGANGYTF.

The chain uses TRBV5-1 and TRBJ2-3; TRBD2 aligns across 14 bases. The germline CDR1 and CDR2 sequences are SGHRS and YFSETQ. This CDR3 region has 18 residues. Unmatched junction bases numbered 9, after V lost 4 bases and J lost 2 bases. The DNA for the CDR3 is TGCGCCAGCAGCCCGGGGACTAGCGGGGGCCTTTTCACAGATACGCAGTATTTT. As protein: CASSPGTSGGLFTDTQYF. The whole variable domain, filled in from reference TRBV5-1 and TRBJ2-3, reads KAGVTQTPRYLIKTRGQQVTLSCSPISGHRSVSWYQQTPGQGLQFLFEYFSETQRNKGNFPGRFSGRQFSNSRSEMNVSTLELGDSALYLCASSPGTSGGLFTDTQYFGPGTRLTVL.

The gene calls are TRBV6-5 and TRBJ1-4, with D perhaps TRBD1 (5 bases). The CDR3 runs 15 residues. The V gene lost 2 bases and the J gene lost 0 bases, with 7 bases spanning the gap. Germline values: CDR1 MNHEY, CDR2 SVGAGI. The CDR3 DNA reads TGTGCCAGCAGTTACGGGGCGGCAACTAATGAAAAACTGTTTTTT. Its protein is CASSYGAATNEKLFF.

This clone has just one count. The CDR3 loop is CASSPSGGLPQETQYF. CDR3 sequence (DNA): TGTGCCAGCAGTCCTAGCGGGGGGCTGCCCCAAGAGACCCAGTACTTC. This chain connects TRBV27 to TRBJ2-5; 11 bases fit TRBD2. The CDR3 extends over 16 amino acids. The trim removed 5 bases at V and 1 base at J, leaving 6 bases unmatched. The germline CDR1 and CDR2 sequences are MNHEY and SMNVEV (reference sequence).

The gene calls are TRBV19 and TRBJ1-2; D call uncertain. Trimming left V 7 bases short and J 5 bases short, with 11 bases between. Looked up from germline, CDR1 is LNHDA and CDR2 is SQIVND (reference sequence). This CDR3 has 12 residues. For the CDR3, the DNA is TGTGCCAGTAACCCGGGGAGGTATGGCTACACCTTC. It yields the protein CASNPGRYGYTF.

The rearrangement joins TRBV9 to TRBJ1-6, with 7 bases matching TRBD1. The CDR3 has 16 amino acids. Germline values: CDR1 SGDLS, CDR2 YYNGEE. J gave up 10 bases and V 4 bases, and 14 bases lay outside the gene matches. The CDR3 reads CASSSPLGQSFSPLHF. The CDR3 DNA follows: TGTGCCAGCAGCTCCCCATTGGGACAGTCGTTCTCACCCCTCCACTTT.

The rearrangement links TRBV15 to TRBJ1-2, with D maybe TRBD1 (6 bases). The V gene lost 5 bases and the J gene lost 0 bases, with 16 bases spanning the gap. Germline V lookup: CDR1 LNHNV, CDR2 YYDKDF (reference sequence). The CDR3 is made up of 16 amino acids. The CDR3 nucleotides are TGTGCCACCAGCGGTAGAGACAGGACAGCTAACTATGGCTACACCTTC. Amino acids: CATSGRDRTANYGYTF.